The clone carrying this TCR beta chain has only a few counts. Its cognate antigen is unknown. These data originate in a study of response to subunit inactivated influenza vaccine. Findings and caveats of the study: It was suggested by the authors that few new T cells are recruited by each seasonal influenza vaccination.

The CDR3 consists of 16 residues. V lost 2 bases, J lost 10 bases, and 8 bases stayed unmatched. Germline loops: CDR1 LGHNA, CDR2 YNFKEQ. One entry per CDR3 protein, called by TCRdb with MiXCR from the RT-PCR reads. This table has hundreds of thousands of distinct CDR3 sequences, 14% appearing once. The chain is built from TRBV4-2 and TRBJ2-1, with 13 bases lining up with TRBD2. The sequenced sample was PBMCs from blood, obtained roughly 2 weeks before vaccination. The TCR sequence derives from a man in his fifties who received an inactivated influenza vaccine. CDR3 coding DNA: TGTGCCAGCAGCCAACCACTAGCGGGGGGGAATCGGGAGCAGTTCTTC. Protein product: CASSQPLAGGNREQFF.